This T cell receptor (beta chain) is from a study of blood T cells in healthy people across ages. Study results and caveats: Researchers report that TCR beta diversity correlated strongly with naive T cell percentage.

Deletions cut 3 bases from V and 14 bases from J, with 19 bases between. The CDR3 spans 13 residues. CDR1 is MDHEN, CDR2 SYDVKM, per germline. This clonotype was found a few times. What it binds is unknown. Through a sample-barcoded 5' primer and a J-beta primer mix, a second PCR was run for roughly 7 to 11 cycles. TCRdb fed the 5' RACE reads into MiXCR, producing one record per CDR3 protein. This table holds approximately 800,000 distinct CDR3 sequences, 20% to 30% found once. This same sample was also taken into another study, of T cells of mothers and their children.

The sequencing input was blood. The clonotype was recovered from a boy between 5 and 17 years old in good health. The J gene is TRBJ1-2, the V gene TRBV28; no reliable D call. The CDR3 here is CASSFDISNGGTF. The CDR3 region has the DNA TGTGCCAGCAGTTTCGACATCTCCAACGGAGGAACCTTC.